This T cell receptor beta chain was obtained from a study of control samples from healthy donors and cancer patients. TCRdb keeps only in-frame clones here, not all; method: immunoSEQ multiplex PCR. The sample yields about 110,000 clones, 88% seen once. This CDR3 comprises 14 residues. J was trimmed by 13 bases and V by 1 base; bases with no gene match: 7. The germline CDR1 and CDR2 sequences are SGHTA and FQGNSA. The TCR comes from a woman in her fifties or sixties with lung cancer. This chain uses TRBV7-2 with TRBJ2-1, with 10 bases aligning to TRBD2. The material sequenced was PBMCs. CDR3 DNA sequence: TGTGCCAGCAGCTTAGGGACCAGCGGGGGGGCACAGTTCTTC. It yields the protein CASSLGTSGGAQFF.